This TCR beta chain came from a study of beta chain features in type 1 diabetes. Study-level background: Analysis included about 100 million sorted cells drawn from all samples. Study-wide results and limits: At VDJ recombination sites, type 1 diabetes patients had fewer insertions and more deleted nucleotides.

Germline-derived CDR1 and CDR2 are MNHNS and SASEGT. The CDR3 is 15 residues long. Unmatched junction bases numbered 2, after V lost 5 bases and J lost 1 base. The entirety of the isolated RNA underwent reverse transcription, so expressed TCRB transcripts were sequenced. Profiled with immunoSEQ multiplex PCR; TCRdb holds only in-frame clones, not every one. The sample shows 300,000 or so clones, 7.5% to 9% of them seen only once. In this sample, this clone turned up a few times. Its antigen is currently unknown. Isolation of CD4+ naive, central memory, regulatory and stem cell-like memory cells was achieved by sorting via CD45RO/CCR7/CD25/CD127/CD95/CD27.

The sequencing sample was made of central memory CD4+ T cells from blood. V gene TRBV6-1 combines with J gene TRBJ2-3, with 11 bases that match TRBD2. The sequence derives from a woman between 18 and 29 years old in good health. The CDR3 region is CASSFSGRGTDTQYF. The CDR3 DNA reads TGTGCCAGCAGTTTTAGCGGGAGGGGCACAGATACGCAGTATTTT.